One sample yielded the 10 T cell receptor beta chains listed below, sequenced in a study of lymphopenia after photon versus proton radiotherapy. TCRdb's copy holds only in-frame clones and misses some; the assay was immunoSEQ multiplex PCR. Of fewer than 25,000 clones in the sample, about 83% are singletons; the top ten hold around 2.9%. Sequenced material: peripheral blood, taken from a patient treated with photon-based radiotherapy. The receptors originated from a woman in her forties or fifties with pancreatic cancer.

The CDR3 protein is CASSFLRDSEKLFF. In nucleotides, the CDR3 is TGTGCCAGCAGTTTTTTGCGGGATAGCGAAAAACTGTTTTTT. This chain joins TRBV28 and TRBJ1-4; D unclear. This CDR3 is 14 amino acids long. V was cut by 3 bases and J by 8 bases, with 13 bases left in between. Germline values: CDR1 MDHEN, CDR2 SYDVKM.

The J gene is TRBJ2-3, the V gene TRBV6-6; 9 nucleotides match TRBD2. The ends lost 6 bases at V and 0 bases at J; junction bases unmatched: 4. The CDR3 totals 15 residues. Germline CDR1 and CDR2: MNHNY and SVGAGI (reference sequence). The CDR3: CASSPTSGSTDTQYF. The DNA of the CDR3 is TGTGCCAGCAGCCCCACTAGCGGGAGCACAGATACGCAGTATTTT.

The CDR3 sequence: CASSSPGTSGRLGQFF. The CDR3 DNA sequence: TGTGCCAGCAGTTCCCCAGGGACTAGCGGGAGGTTGGGGCAGTTCTTC. The chain recombines TRBV27 with TRBJ2-1, with TRBD2 identical over 15 bases. In germline, CDR1 is MNHEY, CDR2 SMNVEV (reference sequence). Trimming removed 4 bases from V and 12 bases from J; junction bases left unmatched: 10. The CDR3 is 16 amino acids.

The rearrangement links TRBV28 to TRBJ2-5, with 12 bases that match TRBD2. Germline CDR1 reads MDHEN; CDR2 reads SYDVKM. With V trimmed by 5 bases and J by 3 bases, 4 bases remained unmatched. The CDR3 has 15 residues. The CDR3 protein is CASSLAGGPEETQYF. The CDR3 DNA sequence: TGTGCCAGCAGTCTAGCGGGAGGGCCGGAAGAGACCCAGTACTTC.

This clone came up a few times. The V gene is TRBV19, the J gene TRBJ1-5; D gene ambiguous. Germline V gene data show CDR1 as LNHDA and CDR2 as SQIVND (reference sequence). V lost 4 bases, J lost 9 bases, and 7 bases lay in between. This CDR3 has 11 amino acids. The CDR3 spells CASSSDGPQHF. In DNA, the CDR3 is TGTGCCAGTAGTAGCGACGGGCCCCAGCATTTT.

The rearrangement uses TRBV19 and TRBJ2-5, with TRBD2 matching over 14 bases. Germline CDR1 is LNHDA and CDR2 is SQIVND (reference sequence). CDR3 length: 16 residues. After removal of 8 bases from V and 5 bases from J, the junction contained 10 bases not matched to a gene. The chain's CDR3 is CASQTSGRALGETQYF. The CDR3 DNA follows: TGTGCCAGTCAGACTAGCGGGAGGGCCTTAGGGGAGACCCAGTACTTC.

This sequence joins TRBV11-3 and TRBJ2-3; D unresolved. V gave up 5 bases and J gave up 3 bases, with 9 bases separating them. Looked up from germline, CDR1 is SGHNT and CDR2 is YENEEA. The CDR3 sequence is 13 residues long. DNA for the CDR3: TGTGCCAGCAGCCGCGGTGGGACAGATACGCAGTATTTT. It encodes CASSRGGTDTQYF.

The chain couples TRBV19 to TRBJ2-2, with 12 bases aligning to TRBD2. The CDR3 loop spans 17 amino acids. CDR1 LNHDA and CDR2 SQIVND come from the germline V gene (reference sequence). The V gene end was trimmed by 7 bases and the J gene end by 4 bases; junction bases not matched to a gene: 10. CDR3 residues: CASTTTSGRGSTGELFF. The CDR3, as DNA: TGTGCCAGTACCACGACTAGCGGGAGAGGTAGCACCGGGGAGCTGTTTTTT.

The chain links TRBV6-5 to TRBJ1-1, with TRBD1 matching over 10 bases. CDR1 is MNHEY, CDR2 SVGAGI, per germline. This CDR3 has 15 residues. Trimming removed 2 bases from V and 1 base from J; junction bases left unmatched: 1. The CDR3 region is CASSYGTGENTEAFF. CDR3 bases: TGTGCCAGCAGTTACGGGACAGGGGAGAACACTGAAGCTTTCTTT.

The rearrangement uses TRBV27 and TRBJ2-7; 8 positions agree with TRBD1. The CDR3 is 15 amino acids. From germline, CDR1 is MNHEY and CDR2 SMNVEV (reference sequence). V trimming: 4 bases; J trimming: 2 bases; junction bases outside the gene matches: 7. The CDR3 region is CASSSTGAKAYEQYF. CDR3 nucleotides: TGTGCCAGCAGTTCGACAGGGGCCAAAGCCTACGAGCAGTACTTC.